Following are 32 T cell receptor beta chains from one sample sequenced in a study of blood T cell repertoires in COVID-19. Using immunoSEQ multiplex PCR, the repertoire was profiled, and TCRdb retains in-frame clones only, with some absent. This repertoire shows roughly 370,000 clones, 85% to 90% found once; its top ten account for about 10%. The sample taken for sequencing was PBMCs or T cells enriched from blood (not recorded which). These receptors all stem from a woman aged 50 to 60 who had recovered from COVID-19.

The chain uses TRBV27 and TRBJ1-2; possibly TRBD1 for D (6 bases). Germline CDR1 reads MNHEY; CDR2 reads SMNVEV (reference sequence). CDR3 length: 13 amino acids. V lost 6 bases and J 1 base, leaving 9 bases between the germline ends. CDR3 amino acids: CASRGTSNYGYTF. In nucleotides, the CDR3 is TGTGCCAGCAGGGGGACAAGTAACTATGGCTACACCTTC.

This clone came up a few times. This rearrangement joins TRBV28 to TRBJ1-2; no definite D call. CDR1 MDHEN and CDR2 SYDVKM come from the germline V gene. The length of the CDR3 is 15 residues. Trimming took off 3 bases at V and 8 bases at J, with 19 bases between the two ends. The CDR3 protein is CASSFASRLREGYTF. CDR3 DNA sequence: TGTGCCAGCAGTTTCGCTTCCCGACTCCGAGAAGGCTACACCTTC.

V is TRBV18 and J is TRBJ2-5; D might be TRBD2 (6 bases). The CDR3 totals 13 residues. The V end lost 3 bases, the J end lost 3 bases, and 8 bases lay between the germline ends. CDR1 and CDR2 from the germline V gene are KGHSH and LQKENI. CDR3 residues: CASSPDYKETQYF. The CDR3, as DNA: TGTGCCAGCTCACCGGACTACAAAGAGACCCAGTACTTC.

The table lists this clone with a count of one. The chain has TRBV6-4 and TRBJ2-4; 7 bases line up with TRBD1. Germline lookup yields CDR1 MRHNA and CDR2 SNTAGT. V lost 4 bases and J lost 6; bases outside the gene matches: 9. This CDR3 has 15 amino acids. CDR3 sequence: CASSVEGGAGNIQYF. CDR3 DNA sequence: TGTGCCAGCAGTGTGGAAGGGGGCGCGGGAAACATTCAGTACTTC.

The sample holds a few counts of this clone. This sequence joins TRBV12-5 and TRBJ1-5, with 7 bases identical to TRBD1. Losses at the gene ends were 5 bases for V and 3 bases for J; bases not matched to a gene: 13. Germline lookup yields CDR1 LGHNT and CDR2 FRNRAP. CDR3 length equals 17 residues. Here the CDR3 reads CASGTASGGHPNQPQHF. Here the CDR3 DNA reads TGTGCTAGTGGTACCGCATCAGGGGGTCATCCCAATCAGCCCCAGCATTTT.

The chain couples TRBV6-5 to TRBJ1-5; 10 bases are a match to TRBD1. Unmatched junction bases numbered 7, after V lost 5 bases and J lost 6 bases. Germline V gene sequence: CDR1 MNHEY, CDR2 SVGAGI. The CDR3 is made up of 15 amino acids. The CDR3, as DNA: TGTGCCAGCAGTCCCGGGGGGACAGGGGCTCAGCCCCAGCATTTT. It yields the protein CASSPGGTGAQPQHF.

The CDR3 DNA sequence: TGTGCCAGCTCACCCCAGGAGGGGATCGACCTACTTGAAGCTTTCTTT. Translating it yields CASSPQEGIDLLEAFF. This chain connects TRBV18 to TRBJ1-1, with D perhaps matching TRBD1 (5 bases). CDR1 KGHSH and CDR2 LQKENI come from the germline V gene. Trimming took 3 bases from V and 7 from J, leaving 21 bases between them. The CDR3 has 16 amino acids. Drawing the rest from reference TRBV18 and TRBJ1-1, the complete variable domain is NAGVMQNPRHLVRRRGQEARLRCSPMKGHSHVYWYRQLPEEGLKFMVYLQKENIIDESGMPKERFSAEFPKEGPSILRIQQVVRGDSAAYFCASSPQEGIDLLEAFFGQGTRLTVV.

This clone has more than one count but fewer than ten. The gene calls are TRBV5-6 and TRBJ2-3; D is perhaps TRBD2 (6 bases). Germline V gene data show CDR1 as SGHDT and CDR2 as YYEEEE. The CDR3 is 14 residues long. V was pared by 1 base and J by 5 bases, with 11 bases between. The CDR3 protein is CASSLWASEDTQYF. DNA for the CDR3: TGTGCCAGCAGCTTGTGGGCTAGCGAAGATACGCAGTATTTT.

This rearrangement joins TRBV9 to TRBJ2-3; the D is unclear. There are 12 residues in the CDR3. Trimming pared 4 bases from V and 5 bases from J, leaving 8 bases between. Germline assignment: CDR1 SGDLS and CDR2 YYNGEE. CDR3 coding DNA: TGTGCCAGCAGCTCTTCGGGAGATACGCAGTATTTT. It codes for CASSSSGDTQYF.

The V gene is TRBV25-1, the J gene TRBJ1-1, with a possible D match to TRBD1 (6 bases). CDR3 length: 11 amino acids. The V end lost 7 bases, the J end lost 7 bases, and 10 bases lay between the germline ends. From germline, CDR1 is MGHDK and CDR2 SYGVNS. Here the CDR3 reads CASKGGVEAFF. CDR3 in DNA: TGTGCCAGCAAAGGGGGTGTTGAAGCTTTCTTT. The full variable domain, rest sourced from reference TRBV25-1 and TRBJ1-1, is EADIYQTPRYLVIGTGKKITLECSQTMGHDKMYWYQQDPGMELHLIHYSYGVNSTEKGDLSSESTVSRIRTEHFPLTLESARPSHTSQYLCASKGGVEAFFGQGTRLTVV.

This clone was observed a few times. The CDR3 DNA is TGTGCCAGTGCAGACAGGGGGCGGGCAGATACGCAGTATTTT. The encoded protein is CASADRGRADTQYF. This sequence joins TRBV19 and TRBJ2-3; 10 bases are shared with TRBD1. The CDR3 totals 14 residues. Germline V gene lookup returns CDR1 LNHDA and CDR2 SQIVND (reference sequence). The junction had 6 bases not matched to a gene; V was cut back by 8 bases and J by 4 bases.

The V call is TRBV28, the J call TRBJ1-6; D gene ambiguous. V lost 5 bases and J 6 bases, leaving 5 bases between the germline ends. The length of the CDR3 is 12 residues. The germline gives CDR1 MDHEN, CDR2 SYDVKM. The CDR3 DNA sequence: TGTGCCAGCAGTCTGAGTAATTCACCCCTCCACTTT. This sequence encodes CASSLSNSPLHF. Complete variable domain (other parts from reference TRBV28 and TRBJ1-6): DVKVTQSSRYLVKRTGEKVFLECVQDMDHENMFWYRQDPGLGLRLIYFSYDVKMKEKGDIPEGYSVSREKKERFSLILESASTNQTSMYLCASSLSNSPLHFGNGTRLTVT.

The V call is TRBV6-5, the J call TRBJ2-6; D gene ambiguous. Trimming shortened V by 2 bases and J by 0 bases, and 5 bases separated the two germline ends. Germline CDR1 reads MNHEY; CDR2 reads SVGAGI. This CDR3 is 15 amino acids long. The CDR3 DNA follows: TGTGCCAGCAGTTACAGACACTCTGGGGCCAACGTCCTGACTTTC. It specifies CASSYRHSGANVLTF.

The chain links TRBV7-2 to TRBJ1-4; 10 bases agree with TRBD1. Germline CDR1 is SGHTA and CDR2 is FQGNSA. This CDR3 comprises 14 residues. Losses at the gene ends were 5 bases for V and 7 bases for J; bases not matched to a gene: 4. CDR3 region: CASSQGTGVEKLFF. The CDR3 DNA reads TGTGCCAGCAGCCAGGGGACAGGGGTTGAAAAACTGTTTTTT.

This sequence joins TRBV30 and TRBJ2-2; no reliable D call. CDR1 is GTSNPN and CDR2 is SVGIG in the germline V gene (reference sequence). V lost 2 bases and J lost 6, with 13 bases in between. The CDR3 consists of 14 residues. The CDR3 sequence: CAWSPPQRAGELFF. The CDR3 DNA reads as TGTGCCTGGAGTCCACCTCAGCGAGCCGGGGAGCTGTTTTTT.

V and J are TRBV5-1 and TRBJ2-2; the match to TRBD1 covers 9 bases. The CDR3 covers 15 residues. V shed 3 bases and J 7 bases; nucleotides not matched to a gene: 7. The germline CDR1 and CDR2 sequences are SGHRS and YFSETQ. CDR3 amino acids: CASSSRDRDIGELFF. The CDR3 DNA reads as TGCGCCAGCAGCTCGCGGGACAGGGATATCGGGGAGCTGTTTTTT. Complete variable domain (other parts from reference TRBV5-1 and TRBJ2-2): KAGVTQTPRYLIKTRGQQVTLSCSPISGHRSVSWYQQTPGQGLQFLFEYFSETQRNKGNFPGRFSGRQFSNSRSEMNVSTLELGDSALYLCASSSRDRDIGELFFGEGSRLTVL.

The chain joins TRBV19 to TRBJ1-5; tentatively, D is TRBD1 (5 bases). The V end lost 2 bases, the J end lost 0 bases, and 14 bases lay between the germline ends. This CDR3 comprises 17 residues. Germline CDR1 and CDR2: LNHDA and SQIVND (reference sequence). The CDR3 here is CASSIRQGYGSNQPQHF. CDR3 DNA sequence: TGTGCCAGTAGTATACGGCAGGGATATGGTAGCAATCAGCCCCAGCATTTT. Full variable domain (rest looked up from reference TRBV19 and TRBJ1-5): DGGITQSPKYLFRKEGQNVTLSCEQNLNHDAMYWYRQDPGQGLRLIYYSQIVNDFQKGDIAEGYSVSREKKESFPLTVTSAQKNPTAFYLCASSIRQGYGSNQPQHFGDGTRLSIL.

The chain carries TRBV2 and TRBJ2-1, with D possibly being TRBD1 (6 bases). CDR1 is SNHLY, CDR2 FYNNEI, per germline. The CDR3 covers 14 residues. The V and J ends lost 5 bases and 5 bases respectively, with 13 bases between them. The CDR3 sequence: CASSPDRSNNEQFF. The CDR3 DNA is TGTGCCAGCAGTCCGGACAGATCAAACAATGAGCAGTTCTTC.

This clone was recorded only once. The chain links TRBV25-1 to TRBJ1-5; possible D gene TRBD1, 6 bases. This CDR3 spans 14 amino acids. V lost 5 bases and J lost 4, with 12 bases in between. Germline V gives CDR1 MGHDK, CDR2 SYGVNS. The CDR3 bases are TGTGCCAGCAGTACAGGGAGTGGGAATCAGCCCCAGCATTTT. Translating gives CASSTGSGNQPQHF.

The chain recombines TRBV28 with TRBJ2-5; possible D gene TRBD2, 7 bases. The CDR3 has 16 residues. The germline V gene has CDR1 MDHEN and CDR2 SYDVKM. V gave up 6 bases and J gave up 3 bases, with 20 bases separating them. CDR3 loop: CASRGWGGDTKETQYF. CDR3 DNA sequence: TGTGCCAGCAGGGGCTGGGGGGGGGACACAAAAGAGACCCAGTACTTC.

This clone was detected only a few times. The chain recombines TRBV5-1 with TRBJ1-1; 9 positions agree with TRBD1. This CDR3 contains 16 residues. Per germline, CDR1 SGHRS and CDR2 YFSETQ. The V and J ends lost 3 bases and 1 base, in that order; junction bases with no gene match: 7. The CDR3 coding sequence is TGCGCCAGCAGCTCATCACCGGGACAGGGGAACACTGAAGCTTTCTTT. Translated: CASSSSPGQGNTEAFF. Variable domain in full (rest from reference TRBV5-1 and TRBJ1-1): KAGVTQTPRYLIKTRGQQVTLSCSPISGHRSVSWYQQTPGQGLQFLFEYFSETQRNKGNFPGRFSGRQFSNSRSEMNVSTLELGDSALYLCASSSSPGQGNTEAFFGQGTRLTVV.

The chain couples TRBV10-3 to TRBJ1-2; 8 positions match TRBD1. V lost 10 bases and J lost 7; bases outside the gene matches: 8. There are 12 residues in the CDR3. Germline lookup yields CDR1 ENHRY and CDR2 SYGVKD. Here the CDR3 reads CATEMTGVGYTF. The DNA for the CDR3 is TGTGCCACCGAGATGACAGGGGTTGGCTACACCTTC.

The CDR3 bases are TGTGCCAGCAGTTCCGGAGGGTACTATGGCTACACCTTC. Translating gives CASSSGGYYGYTF. The chain recombines TRBV27 with TRBJ1-2, with D uncertain. The V and J ends lost 4 bases and 3 bases respectively, with 9 bases between them. The length of the CDR3 is 13 residues. Germline-derived CDR1 and CDR2 are MNHEY and SMNVEV (reference sequence).

The chain carries TRBV3-1 (or the pseudogene TRBV3-2) and TRBJ2-5, with a tentative D call TRBD1 (5 bases). V was cut by 1 base and J by 1 base, with 13 bases left in between. The CDR3 consists of 16 residues. CDR1 LGHDT and CDR2 YNNKEL come from the germline V gene (reference sequence). The CDR3 DNA follows: TGTGCCAGCAGCCAAGTTTTTGGGGCAGCCCAAGAGACCCAGTACTTC. Residues: CASSQVFGAAQETQYF.

The chain recombines TRBV27 with TRBJ2-2; possibly TRBD1 for D (6 bases). This CDR3 has 14 amino acids. The germline gives CDR1 MNHEY, CDR2 SMNVEV (reference sequence). The V and J ends lost 8 bases and 1 base respectively, with 11 bases between them. CDR3 amino acids: CASSRDMNTGELFF. The CDR3 DNA sequence: TGTGCCAGCTCCCGGGACATGAACACCGGGGAGCTGTTTTTT.

This rearrangement joins TRBV11-2 to TRBJ2-7, with 13 bases identical to TRBD2. The J segment lost 9 bases and the V segment lost 5 bases, leaving 7 bases of the junction unmatched. Germline-derived CDR1 and CDR2 are SGHAT and FQNNGV. CDR3 length: 14 residues. The CDR3 loop is CASSDLTSGGMQYF. DNA of the CDR3: TGTGCCAGCAGCGACTTGACTAGCGGGGGGATGCAGTACTTC. Complete variable domain (other parts from reference TRBV11-2 and TRBJ2-7): EAGVAQSPRYKIIEKRQSVAFWCNPISGHATLYWYQQILGQGPKLLIQFQNNGVVDDSQLPKDRFSAERLKGVDSTLKIQPAKLEDSAVYLCASSDLTSGGMQYFGPGTRLTVT.

V is TRBV7-3 and J is TRBJ2-6, with a weak D call TRBD1 (6 bases). V shed 5 bases and J shed 2 bases, with 10 bases lying between them. This CDR3 has 15 residues. Germline V CDR1 and CDR2: SGHTA, FQGTGA. CDR3 DNA: TGTGCCAGCAGCCCACAGGGACCTGGGGCCAACGTCCTGACTTTC. It yields the protein CASSPQGPGANVLTF.

The J gene is TRBJ1-1, the V gene TRBV3-1 (or the pseudogene TRBV3-2); D not resolved. V was cut by 6 bases and J by 5 bases, with 16 bases left in between. This CDR3 is built from 14 residues. Germline loops: CDR1 LGHDT, CDR2 YNNKEL (reference sequence). The CDR3 region is CASRPSGSGTEAFF. Written as DNA, the CDR3 is TGTGCCAGCAGGCCCTCGGGGTCGGGAACTGAAGCTTTCTTT.

V and J are TRBV28 and TRBJ1-2, with 9 bases identical to TRBD1. J gave up 8 bases and V 6 bases, and 7 bases lay outside the gene matches. Germline CDR1 reads MDHEN; CDR2 reads SYDVKM. This CDR3 comprises 13 residues. The CDR3 DNA follows: TGTGCCAGCAGACAGGGGGCGAGGGGAGGCTACACCTTC. Translation: CASRQGARGGYTF.

The chain uses TRBV18 and TRBJ2-7, with 7 nucleotides matching TRBD1. J lost 2 bases, V lost 4 bases, and 5 bases had no gene match. Germline V gene data show CDR1 as KGHSH and CDR2 as LQKENI. The CDR3 has 14 amino acids. The chain's CDR3 is CASSLGQTPYEQYF. CDR3 nucleotides: TGTGCCAGCTCACTGGGACAGACCCCCTACGAGCAGTACTTC. Full variable domain (remainder filled in from reference TRBV18 and TRBJ2-7): NAGVMQNPRHLVRRRGQEARLRCSPMKGHSHVYWYRQLPEEGLKFMVYLQKENIIDESGMPKERFSAEFPKEGPSILRIQQVVRGDSAAYFCASSLGQTPYEQYFGPGTRLTVT.

This rearrangement joins TRBV28 to TRBJ2-7, with TRBD1 matching over 9 bases. Germline values: CDR1 MDHEN, CDR2 SYDVKM. V was pared by 2 bases and J by 1 base, with 6 bases of the junction left unmatched. The CDR3 totals 16 residues. CDR3: CASSLIWTGASYEQYF. CDR3 DNA sequence: TGTGCCAGCAGTTTAATCTGGACAGGGGCATCCTACGAGCAGTACTTC.

Only a few counts were recorded for this clone. In DNA form, the CDR3 reads TGTGCCAGCAGTTACTCGTATGGCCCGCTGCCCCAGCATTTT. Its translation is CASSYSYGPLPQHF. The V and J genes are TRBV6-2 or TRBV6-3 and TRBJ1-5; no definite D call. V gave up 0 bases and J gave up 9 bases, with 12 bases separating them. CDR3 size: 14 residues. From germline, CDR1 is MNHEY and CDR2 SVGEGT.